The rows below give T cell receptor beta chains drawn from one sample of a study of cytomegalovirus exposure and HLA in healthy donors. The table came from immunoSEQ multiplex PCR; TCRdb's copy has only in-frame clones and leaves some out. The sample includes 200,000 to 250,000 clones, about three quarters of them seen just once. Sequenced sample: PBMCs. These receptors were taken from a man younger than 35 in good health and CMV-seronegative. The CDR3 runs from the conserved cysteine through the conserved F or W. D genes are given only for firm matches. For some rows the clone size is stated as once, few or many, or as a class when expanded; others skip it.

cdr3_length d_call j_call v_call clone_size cdr3_aa cdr3_nt
14 TRBD2 TRBJ2-1 TRBV6-4 . CASSDGTSGSEQFF TGTGCCAGCAGTGACGGGACTAGCGGGAGTGAGCAGTTCTTC
15 TRBD1 TRBJ1-5 TRBV5-5 . CASSYEQGYGQPQHF TGTGCCAGCAGCTACGAACAGGGGTACGGACAGCCCCAGCATTTT
14 TRBD1 TRBJ2-1 TRBV7-2 . CASSFGQGNNEQFF TGTGCCAGCAGCTTCGGACAGGGTAACAATGAGCAGTTCTTC
13 . TRBJ1-1 TRBV18 . CASSPAMNTEAFF TGTGCCAGCTCACCTGCGATGAACACTGAAGCTTTCTTT
15 TRBD1 TRBJ2-7 TRBV19 . CASSQTGGSLYEQYF TGTGCCAGTAGTCAGACAGGGGGTTCACTCTACGAGCAGTACTTC
16 TRBD2 TRBJ2-2 TRBV7-8 . CASSLILAGVGGELFF TGTGCCAGCAGCTTGATCCTAGCGGGAGTTGGCGGGGAGCTGTTTTTT
15 TRBD1 TRBJ1-5 TRBV6-1 . CASSERTGINQPQHF TGTGCCAGCAGTGAAAGGACAGGGATCAATCAGCCCCAGCATTTT
17 TRBD1 TRBJ1-1 TRBV2 . CASSEALNRGRNTEAFF TGTGCCAGCAGTGAAGCGCTGAACAGGGGGAGGAACACTGAAGCTTTCTTT
15 . TRBJ2-2 TRBV7-3 . CASSLTGDYTGELFF TGTGCCAGCAGCTTAACCGGGGATTACACCGGGGAGCTGTTTTTT
15 TRBD2 TRBJ2-7 TRBV10-3 . CAIGTSGGAEDEQYF TGTGCCATCGGGACTAGCGGGGGGGCCGAGGACGAGCAGTACTTC
14 . TRBJ2-5 TRBV9 . CASSVGPNWETQYF TGTGCCAGCAGCGTGGGGCCTAACTGGGAGACCCAGTACTTC
17 . TRBJ2-2 TRBV4-3 . CASSQVSPGVNTGELFF TGCGCCAGCAGCCAAGTGTCGCCAGGCGTTAACACCGGGGAGCTGTTTTTT
15 . TRBJ1-1 TRBV6-6 . CASSYSIPGNTEAFF TGTGCCAGCAGTTACTCTATTCCGGGTAACACTGAAGCTTTCTTT
11 . TRBJ2-5 TRBV30 . CAWSVGETQYF TGTGCCTGGAGCGTCGGGGAGACCCAGTACTTC
14 . TRBJ1-4 TRBV9 few CASSGEILNEKLFF TGTGCCAGCAGCGGGGAGATCTTAAATGAAAAACTGTTTTTT
15 TRBD1 TRBJ1-5 TRBV19 . CASSGDRGGNQPQHF TGTGCCAGTAGTGGGGACAGAGGTGGCAATCAGCCCCAGCATTTT
12 . TRBJ1-1 TRBV30 . CAWREEGEEAFF TGTGCCTGGAGAGAGGAAGGTGAAGAAGCTTTCTTT
19 . TRBJ1-1 TRBV9 . CASSPTGGQGRGQSTEAFF TGTGCCAGCAGCCCGACCGGTGGTCAGGGGAGGGGTCAGAGCACTGAAGCTTTCTTT
16 . TRBJ2-2 TRBV5-1 . CASSLGPGANTGELFF TGCGCCAGCAGCTTGGGTCCGGGGGCGAACACCGGGGAGCTGTTTTTT
15 . TRBJ2-1 TRBV9 once CASSVVGTTYNEQFF TGTGCCAGCAGCGTAGTGGGGACAACCTACAATGAGCAGTTCTTC
16 . TRBJ2-7 TRBV4-3 . CASSQDFGGLSYEQYF TGCGCCAGCAGCCAAGATTTCGGGGGGCTCTCCTACGAGCAGTACTTC
15 . TRBJ2-1 TRBV6-7 . CASSPRWGGQDEQFF TGTGCCAGCAGTCCTCGGTGGGGGGGCCAAGATGAGCAGTTCTTC
16 . TRBJ1-5 TRBV2 . CASAGSGDRGNQPQHF TGTGCCTCCGCAGGGTCAGGGGATCGGGGCAATCAGCCCCAGCATTTT
13 . TRBJ2-7 TRBV28 . CASRGTYPYEQYF TGTGCCAGCAGGGGGACTTATCCCTACGAGCAGTACTTC
15 . TRBJ1-5 TRBV2 . CASSEAWHSNQPQHF TGTGCCAGCAGTGAAGCGTGGCATAGCAATCAGCCCCAGCATTTT
13 TRBD1 TRBJ2-7 TRBV7-9 . CASTLDRAYEQYF TGTGCCAGCACTCTCGACAGGGCCTACGAGCAGTACTTC